This T cell receptor (beta chain) was captured by sequencing in a study of CD8 T cells in ankylosing spondylitis. This clonotype occurred many times. TCRdb itself ran the 5' RACE reads through MiXCR, one entry per CDR3 protein. The profile shows approximately 90,000 distinct CDR3 sequences, roughly 8.3% of them singletons. The CDR3 contains 13 residues. Per the germline V gene, CDR1 is SGHRS and CDR2 is YFSETQ. The V end lost 2 bases, the J end lost 6 bases, and 11 bases lay between the germline ends. Specimen: blood, either unsorted or a sorted T cell fraction (not recorded which). The J gene is TRBJ1-1, the V gene TRBV5-1; the D gene is possibly TRBD1 (5 bases). The receptor comes from a male donor with ankylosing spondylitis or in good health (not recorded which). The CDR3 nucleotides are TGCGCCAGCAGCTTTAATATGGGGCCTGAAGCTTTCTTT. Encoded protein: CASSFNMGPEAFF. The entire variable domain, with the rest obtained from reference TRBV5-1 and TRBJ1-1, is as follows: KAGVTQTPRYLIKTRGQQVTLSCSPISGHRSVSWYQQTPGQGLQFLFEYFSETQRNKGNFPGRFSGRQFSNSRSEMNVSTLELGDSALYLCASSFNMGPEAFFGQGTRLTVV.